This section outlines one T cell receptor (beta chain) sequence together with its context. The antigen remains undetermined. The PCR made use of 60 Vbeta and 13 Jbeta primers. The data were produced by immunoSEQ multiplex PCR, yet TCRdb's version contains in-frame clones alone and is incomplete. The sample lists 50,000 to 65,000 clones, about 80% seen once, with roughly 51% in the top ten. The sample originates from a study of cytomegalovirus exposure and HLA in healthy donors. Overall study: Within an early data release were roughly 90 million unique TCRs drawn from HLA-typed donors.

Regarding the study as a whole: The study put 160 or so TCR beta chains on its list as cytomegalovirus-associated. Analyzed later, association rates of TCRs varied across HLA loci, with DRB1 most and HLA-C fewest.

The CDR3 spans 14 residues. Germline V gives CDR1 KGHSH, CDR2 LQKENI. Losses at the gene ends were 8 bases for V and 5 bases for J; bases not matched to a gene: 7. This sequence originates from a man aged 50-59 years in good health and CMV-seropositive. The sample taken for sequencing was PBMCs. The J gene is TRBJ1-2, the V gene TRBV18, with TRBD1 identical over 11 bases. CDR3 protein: CASGTGTGGYGYTF. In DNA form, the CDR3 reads TGTGCCAGCGGTACCGGGACAGGGGGTTATGGCTACACCTTC.